This T cell receptor (beta chain) was recorded in a study of cytomegalovirus exposure and HLA in healthy donors. Study-wide results and limits: Per a later analysis, 18,000 or so TCR beta sequences showed association with HLA alleles at 0.05 false discovery rate.

PCR employed 60 Vbeta and 13 Jbeta primers. The repertoire was sequenced with immunoSEQ multiplex PCR; TCRdb's copy has only in-frame clones and lacks some. The sample contains 95,000 or so clones, around 70% of which appear only once. Trimming removed 4 bases at V and 3 bases at J, with 16 bases between. The CDR3 contains 15 residues. Germline V gives CDR1 SNHLY, CDR2 FYNNEI. As for this clone: Antigen: not known.

This chain joins TRBV2 and TRBJ2-7; tentatively, D is TRBD1 (7 bases). The sequence was obtained from a woman between 45 and 65 years old in good health and CMV-seropositive. Sequencing was carried out using PBMCs. The CDR3 nucleotides read TGTGCCAGCAGTGGGGGGGCAGGGGGGATCTACGAGCAGTACTTC. This gives the protein CASSGGAGGIYEQYF.